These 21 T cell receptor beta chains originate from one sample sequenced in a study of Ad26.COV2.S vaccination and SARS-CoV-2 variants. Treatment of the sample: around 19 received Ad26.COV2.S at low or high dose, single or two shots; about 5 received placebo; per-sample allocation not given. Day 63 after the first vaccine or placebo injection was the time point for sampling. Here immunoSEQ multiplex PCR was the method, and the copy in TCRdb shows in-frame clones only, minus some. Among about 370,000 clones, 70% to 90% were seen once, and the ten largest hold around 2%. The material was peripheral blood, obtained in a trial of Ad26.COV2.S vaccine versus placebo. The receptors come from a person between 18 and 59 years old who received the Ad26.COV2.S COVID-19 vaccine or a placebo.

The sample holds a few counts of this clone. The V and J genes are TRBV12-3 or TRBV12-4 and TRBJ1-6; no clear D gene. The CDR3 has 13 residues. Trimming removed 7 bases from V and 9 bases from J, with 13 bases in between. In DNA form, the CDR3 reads TGTGCCAGCACGGGGTCCCCTCGTTCACCCCTCCACTTT. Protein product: CASTGSPRSPLHF.

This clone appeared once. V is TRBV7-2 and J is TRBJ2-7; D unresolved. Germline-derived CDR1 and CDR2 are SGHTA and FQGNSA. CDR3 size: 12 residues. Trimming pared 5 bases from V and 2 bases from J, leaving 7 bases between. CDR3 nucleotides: TGTGCCAGCAGCCCCAATACCTACGAGCAGTACTTC. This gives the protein CASSPNTYEQYF.

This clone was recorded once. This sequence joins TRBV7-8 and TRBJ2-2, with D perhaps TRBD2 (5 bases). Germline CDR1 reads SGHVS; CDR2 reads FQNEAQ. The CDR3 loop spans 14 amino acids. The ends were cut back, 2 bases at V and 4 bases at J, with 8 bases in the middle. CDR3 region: CASSLWEFTGELFF. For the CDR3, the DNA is TGTGCCAGCAGCTTATGGGAGTTCACCGGGGAGCTGTTTTTT.

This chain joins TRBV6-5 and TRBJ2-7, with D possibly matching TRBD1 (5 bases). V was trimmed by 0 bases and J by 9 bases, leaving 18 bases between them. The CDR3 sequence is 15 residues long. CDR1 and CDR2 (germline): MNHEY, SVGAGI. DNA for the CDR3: TGTGCCAGCAGTTACTCGACGAGAACTTTTACAGGGCAGTACTTC. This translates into CASSYSTRTFTGQYF.

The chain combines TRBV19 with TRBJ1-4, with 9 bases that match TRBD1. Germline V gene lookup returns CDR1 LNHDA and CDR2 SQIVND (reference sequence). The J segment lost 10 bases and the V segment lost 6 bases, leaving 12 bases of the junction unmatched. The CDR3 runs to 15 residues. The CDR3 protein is CASSLSARQGGKLFF. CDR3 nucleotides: TGTGCCAGTAGCCTCAGCGCCCGACAGGGGGGAAAACTGTTTTTT.

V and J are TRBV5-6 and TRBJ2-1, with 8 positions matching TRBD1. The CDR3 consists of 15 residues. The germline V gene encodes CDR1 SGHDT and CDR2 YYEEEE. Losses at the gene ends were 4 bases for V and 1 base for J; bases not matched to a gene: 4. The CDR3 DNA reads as TGTGCCAGCAGCCCACGACAGGGGTCCTACAATGAGCAGTTCTTC. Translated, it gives CASSPRQGSYNEQFF. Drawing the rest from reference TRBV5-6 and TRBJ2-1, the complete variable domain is DAGVTQSPTHLIKTRGQQVTLRCSPKSGHDTVSWYQQALGQGPQFIFQYYEEEERQRGNFPDRFSGHQFPNYSSELNVNALLLGDSALYLCASSPRQGSYNEQFFGPGTRLTVL.

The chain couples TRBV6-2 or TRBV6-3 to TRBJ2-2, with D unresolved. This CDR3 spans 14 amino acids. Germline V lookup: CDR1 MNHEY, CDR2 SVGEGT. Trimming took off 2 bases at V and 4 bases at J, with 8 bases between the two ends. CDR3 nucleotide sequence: TGTGCCAGCAGTTACGGGCTGAGCACCGGGGAGCTGTTTTTT. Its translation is CASSYGLSTGELFF.

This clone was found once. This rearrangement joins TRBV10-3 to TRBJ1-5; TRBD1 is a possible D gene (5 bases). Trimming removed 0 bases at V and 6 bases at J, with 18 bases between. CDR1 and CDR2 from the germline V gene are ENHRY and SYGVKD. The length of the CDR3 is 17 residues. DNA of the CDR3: TGTGCCATCAGTGAGTCGGAGGGGCCGATGTTGTTTCAGCCCCAGCATTTT. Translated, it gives CAISESEGPMLFQPQHF.

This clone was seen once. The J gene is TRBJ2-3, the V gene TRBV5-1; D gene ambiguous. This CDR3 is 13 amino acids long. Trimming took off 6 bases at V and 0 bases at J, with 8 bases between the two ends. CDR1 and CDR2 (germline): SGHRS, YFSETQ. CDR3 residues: CASTAPSTDTQYF. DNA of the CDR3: TGCGCCAGCACCGCCCCGAGCACAGATACGCAGTATTTT.

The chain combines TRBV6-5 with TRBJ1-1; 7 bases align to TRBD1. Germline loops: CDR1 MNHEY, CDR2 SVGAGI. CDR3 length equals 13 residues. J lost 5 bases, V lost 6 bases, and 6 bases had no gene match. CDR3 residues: CASSHRQGTEAFF. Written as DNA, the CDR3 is TGTGCCAGCAGCCACAGACAGGGAACTGAAGCTTTCTTT.

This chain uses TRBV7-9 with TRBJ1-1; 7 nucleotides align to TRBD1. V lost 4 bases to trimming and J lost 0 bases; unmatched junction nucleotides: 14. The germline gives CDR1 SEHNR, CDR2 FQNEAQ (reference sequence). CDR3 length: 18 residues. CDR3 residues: CASSSSRQGLMVNTEAFF. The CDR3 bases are TGTGCCAGCAGCTCCAGTCGACAGGGTCTTATGGTGAACACTGAAGCTTTCTTT.

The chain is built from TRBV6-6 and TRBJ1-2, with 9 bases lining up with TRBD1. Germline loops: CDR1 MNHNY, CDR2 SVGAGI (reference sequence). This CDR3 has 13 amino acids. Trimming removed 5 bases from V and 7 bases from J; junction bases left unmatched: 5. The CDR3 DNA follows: TGTGCCAGCAGTCGACAGGGGGTTCCTGGCTACACCTTC. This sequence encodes CASSRQGVPGYTF.

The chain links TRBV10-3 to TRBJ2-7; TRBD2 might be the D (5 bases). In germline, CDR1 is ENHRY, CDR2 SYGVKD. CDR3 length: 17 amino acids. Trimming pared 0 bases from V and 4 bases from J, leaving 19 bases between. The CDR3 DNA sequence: TGTGCCATCAGTGAGTCGTCGGGGATTCCTCACCCTTACGAGCAGTACTTC. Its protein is CAISESSGIPHPYEQYF.

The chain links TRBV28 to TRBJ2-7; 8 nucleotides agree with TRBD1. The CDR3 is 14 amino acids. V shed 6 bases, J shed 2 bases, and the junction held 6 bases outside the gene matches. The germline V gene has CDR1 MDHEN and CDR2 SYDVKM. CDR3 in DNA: TGTGCCAGCAGACCCCAGGGGGCGACCTACGAGCAGTACTTC. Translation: CASRPQGATYEQYF. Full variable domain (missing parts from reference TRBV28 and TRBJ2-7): DVKVTQSSRYLVKRTGEKVFLECVQDMDHENMFWYRQDPGLGLRLIYFSYDVKMKEKGDIPEGYSVSREKKERFSLILESASTNQTSMYLCASRPQGATYEQYFGPGTRLTVT.

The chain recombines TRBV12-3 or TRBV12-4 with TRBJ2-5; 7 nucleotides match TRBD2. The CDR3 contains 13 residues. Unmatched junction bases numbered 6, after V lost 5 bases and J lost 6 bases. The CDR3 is CASSRPTSKTQYF. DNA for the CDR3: TGTGCCAGCAGTCGGCCGACTAGCAAGACCCAGTACTTC.

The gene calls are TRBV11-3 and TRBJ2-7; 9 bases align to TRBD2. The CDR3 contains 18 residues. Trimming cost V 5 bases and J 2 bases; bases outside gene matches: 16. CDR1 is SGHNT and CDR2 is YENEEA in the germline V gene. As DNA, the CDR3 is TGTGCCAGCAGCAAAAGGCCGCGGCGGGAGGGCCAAACCTACGAGCAGTACTTC. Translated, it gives CASSKRPRREGQTYEQYF.

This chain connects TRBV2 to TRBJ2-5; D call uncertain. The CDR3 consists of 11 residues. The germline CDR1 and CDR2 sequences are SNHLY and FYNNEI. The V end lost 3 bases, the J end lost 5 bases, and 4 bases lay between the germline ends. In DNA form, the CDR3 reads TGTGCCAGCAGTGATGAGGAGACCCAGTACTTC. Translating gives CASSDEETQYF.

DNA for the CDR3: TGTGCCAGCAGTTTATCGCAGGGGGCGGGGGACTTCTATGGCTACACCTTC. The encoded protein is CASSLSQGAGDFYGYTF. The J gene is TRBJ1-2, the V gene TRBV28; 8 nucleotides match TRBD1. V lost 1 base and J lost 4; bases outside the gene matches: 11. This CDR3 is built from 17 residues. CDR1 MDHEN and CDR2 SYDVKM come from the germline V gene.

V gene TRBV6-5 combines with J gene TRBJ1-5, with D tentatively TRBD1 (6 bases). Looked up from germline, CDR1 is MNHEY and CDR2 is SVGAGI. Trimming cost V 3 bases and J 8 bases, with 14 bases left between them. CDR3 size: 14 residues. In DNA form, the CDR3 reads TGTGCCAGCAGTTATAAGGGGGGAAGTGAGCCCCAGCATTTT. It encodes CASSYKGGSEPQHF.

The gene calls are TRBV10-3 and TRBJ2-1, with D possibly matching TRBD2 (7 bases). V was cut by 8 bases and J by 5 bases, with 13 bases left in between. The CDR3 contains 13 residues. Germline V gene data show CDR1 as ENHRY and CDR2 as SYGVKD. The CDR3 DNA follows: TGTGCCATCCGGGGGGCCGAGAACAATGAGCAGTTCTTC. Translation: CAIRGAENNEQFF.

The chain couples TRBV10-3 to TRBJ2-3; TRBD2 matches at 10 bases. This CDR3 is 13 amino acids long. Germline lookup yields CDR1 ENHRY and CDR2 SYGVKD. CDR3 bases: TGTGTCTCATCAGCTAGCGGGGGAGATACGCAGTATTTT. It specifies CVSSASGGDTQYF.